This passage covers 26 T cell receptor beta chains from one sample sequenced in a study of blood T cell repertoires in COVID-19. Sequencing used immunoSEQ multiplex PCR; TCRdb keeps in-frame clones, though not all of them. Here the sample spans approximately 350,000 clones, roughly 87% being singletons. The sequencing sample was made of PBMCs or T cells enriched from blood (not recorded which). The source is a woman aged 30 to 39 who had recovered from COVID-19.

This chain uses TRBV30 with TRBJ2-3; D might be TRBD1 (5 bases). The CDR3 has 12 amino acids. CDR1 is GTSNPN, CDR2 SVGIG, per germline (reference sequence). V was pared by 0 bases and J by 9 bases, with 10 bases between. Here the CDR3 reads CAWSVGAETQYF. In DNA, the CDR3 is TGTGCCTGGAGTGTAGGGGCGGAAACGCAGTATTTT.

This chain joins TRBV3-1 (or the pseudogene TRBV3-2) and TRBJ1-1; the D gene is possibly TRBD1 (5 bases). The CDR3 runs to 15 residues. Trimming removed 1 base at V and 0 bases at J, with 9 bases between. Per the germline V gene, CDR1 is LGHDT and CDR2 is YNNKEL (reference sequence). CDR3 nucleotide sequence: TGTGCCAGCAGCCAAGGTGAAGGGGTGAACACTGAAGCTTTCTTT. Protein: CASSQGEGVNTEAFF.

V usage is TRBV9 and J usage is TRBJ2-2; D is unclear. V lost 0 bases, J lost 5 bases, and 11 bases lay in between. Germline V gene data show CDR1 as SGDLS and CDR2 as YYNGEE. The CDR3 consists of 15 residues. The CDR3: CASSVAPSITGELFF. Written as DNA, the CDR3 is TGTGCCAGCAGCGTAGCCCCGTCTATTACCGGGGAGCTGTTTTTT.

The chain recombines TRBV15 with TRBJ1-1, with D possibly being TRBD1 (5 bases). Trimming took off 8 bases at V and 1 base at J, with 14 bases between the two ends. CDR3 size: 14 residues. Germline CDR1 LNHNV, CDR2 YYDKDF (reference sequence). The CDR3 DNA follows: TGTGCCACCTCCCCCCGAGGACAGAACACTGAAGCTTTCTTT. This translates into CATSPRGQNTEAFF.

V gene TRBV2 combines with J gene TRBJ1-1; the match to TRBD1 covers 7 bases. The CDR3 contains 15 residues. Germline CDR1 SNHLY, CDR2 FYNNEI. V trimming: 6 bases; J trimming: 0 bases; junction bases outside the gene matches: 7. The CDR3: CASSVLQGLNTEAFF. CDR3 DNA sequence: TGTGCCAGCAGCGTTTTACAGGGGCTGAACACTGAAGCTTTCTTT.

The chain joins TRBV10-3 to TRBJ2-1; 7 bases map to TRBD2. Germline V gives CDR1 ENHRY, CDR2 SYGVKD. V gave up 0 bases and J gave up 4 bases; unmatched junction bases: 3. There are 15 residues in the CDR3. The CDR3 DNA is TGTGCCATCAGTGAGTCCAGGGACTATTACAATGAGCAGTTCTTC. Translating gives CAISESRDYYNEQFF.

The chain is built from TRBV7-3 and TRBJ2-5; D is unclear. The CDR3 has 15 residues. Trimming stripped 2 bases from V and 4 bases from J, with 14 bases between. CDR1 SGHTA and CDR2 FQGTGA come from the germline V gene. CDR3 bases: TGTGCCAGCAGCTTAGGCACAGCTCTTTCAGAGACCCAGTACTTC. It yields the protein CASSLGTALSETQYF.

The CDR3 reads CASSLEPSGLRQGEAFF. The CDR3 DNA follows: TGCGCCAGCAGCTTGGAACCCTCGGGCCTTAGACAGGGGGAAGCTTTCTTT. The chain is built from TRBV5-1 and TRBJ1-1; TRBD1 agrees at 8 bases. V gave up 0 bases and J gave up 8 bases; unmatched junction bases: 15. The CDR3 consists of 17 residues. Looked up from germline, CDR1 is SGHRS and CDR2 is YFSETQ. The full variable domain, in which reference TRBV5-1 and TRBJ1-1 provide the parts outside the CDR3, is KAGVTQTPRYLIKTRGQQVTLSCSPISGHRSVSWYQQTPGQGLQFLFEYFSETQRNKGNFPGRFSGRQFSNSRSEMNVSTLELGDSALYLCASSLEPSGLRQGEAFFGQGTRLTVV.

The chain has TRBV11-2 and TRBJ1-4; TRBD1 matches at 9 bases. The CDR3 has 16 amino acids. The V gene's germline CDR1 is SGHAT and CDR2 FQNNGV. With 5 bases clipped from V and 7 bases from J, the junction kept 11 bases outside the gene matches. The CDR3: CASSGSQGQGIEKLFF. The CDR3 DNA sequence: TGTGCCAGCAGCGGCTCCCAGGGACAGGGAATTGAAAAACTGTTTTTT.

The CDR3 nucleotides read TGTGCCAGCAGCCCAAACTCGGGACACCGGAACACCGGGGAGCTGTTTTTT. It encodes CASSPNSGHRNTGELFF. This chain links TRBV7-6 with TRBJ2-2; possible D gene TRBD1, 6 bases. The germline gives CDR1 SGHVS, CDR2 FNYEAQ. The V end lost 5 bases, the J end lost 1 base, and 17 bases lay between the germline ends. The CDR3 contains 17 residues.

V gene TRBV10-3 combines with J gene TRBJ1-5; D gene unclear. The germline V and J ends were trimmed by 6 bases and 4 bases, with 10 bases remaining between them. The length of the CDR3 is 13 residues. From germline, CDR1 is ENHRY and CDR2 SYGVKD. For the CDR3, the DNA is TGTGCCATCAGCCCGGGTACTAATCAGCCCCAGCATTTT. This encodes CAISPGTNQPQHF.

This rearrangement joins TRBV6-5 to TRBJ1-1; TRBD1 might be the D (5 bases). The CDR3 spans 12 residues. V was clipped by 8 bases and J by 5 bases, with 12 bases between them. Germline V gives CDR1 MNHEY, CDR2 SVGAGI. The CDR3 DNA follows: TGTGCCAGCGTCGGGAGGGGAACTGAAGCTTTCTTT. Its translation is CASVGRGTEAFF.

This chain links TRBV5-1 with TRBJ1-4; D unclear. Germline loops: CDR1 SGHRS, CDR2 YFSETQ. V lost 0 bases and J 8 bases, leaving 11 bases between the germline ends. The length of the CDR3 is 14 residues. The CDR3 DNA reads TGCGCCAGCAGCTTGGATGTGGCCCCAGAAAAACTGTTTTTT. Its translation is CASSLDVAPEKLFF.

The CDR3 loop is CASSEGAVYEQYF. CDR3 nucleotide sequence: TGTGCCAGCAGTGAAGGGGCCGTCTACGAGCAGTACTTC. The chain employs TRBV6-1 and TRBJ2-7, with D unclear. From germline, CDR1 is MNHNS and CDR2 SASEGT. The CDR3 sequence is 13 residues long. The V and J ends lost 1 base and 3 bases respectively, with 7 bases between them.

In regard to this clone: The junction differs from germline at one of its ends, possibly a read error. The gene calls are TRBV7-7 and TRBJ2-3; 8 bases are shared with TRBD1. Germline CDR1 and CDR2: SSHAT and FNYEAQ (reference sequence). The CDR3 spans 14 residues. The CDR3 loop is CASSQDRGADTQYF. The CDR3 nucleotides are TGTGCTAGCAGCCAAGACAGGGGCGCAGATACGCAGTATTTT.

This chain joins TRBV7-8 and TRBJ2-3; unclear D gene. The V end lost 5 bases, the J end lost 4 bases, and 10 bases lay between the germline ends. The CDR3 is made up of 13 amino acids. From germline, CDR1 is SGHVS and CDR2 FQNEAQ. CDR3 amino acids: CASSDGSPDTQYF. The CDR3 DNA follows: TGTGCCAGCAGCGATGGCTCCCCAGATACGCAGTATTTT.

The chain links TRBV27 to TRBJ1-1; the match to TRBD1 covers 10 bases. Per the germline V gene, CDR1 is MNHEY and CDR2 is SMNVEV (reference sequence). CDR3 length: 15 amino acids. V trimming: 3 bases; J trimming: 10 bases; junction bases outside the gene matches: 11. DNA of the CDR3: TGTGCCAGCAGTTTCTATTCGACAGGGGGCGGTAGAGCTTTCTTT. Translation gives CASSFYSTGGGRAFF.

The chain recombines TRBV19 with TRBJ1-1; possibly TRBD1 for D (5 bases). This CDR3 comprises 15 residues. The germline CDR1 and CDR2 sequences are LNHDA and SQIVND (reference sequence). V lost 2 bases to trimming and J lost 8 bases, with 18 bases between them. The CDR3: CASSIRGGRVGEAFF. CDR3 DNA sequence: TGTGCCAGTAGTATAAGGGGCGGCCGTGTTGGCGAAGCTTTCTTT.

The chain recombines TRBV19 with TRBJ1-4; no clear D. This CDR3 region has 15 residues. CDR1 and CDR2 from the germline V gene are LNHDA and SQIVND (reference sequence). Trimming removed 2 bases at V and 0 bases at J, with 7 bases between. The CDR3 DNA reads as TGTGCCAGTAGTATATGGGCAGCAACTAATGAAAAACTGTTTTTT. Protein: CASSIWAATNEKLFF.

The rearrangement links TRBV6-2 or TRBV6-3 to TRBJ2-1, with 7 bases that match TRBD2. Unmatched junction bases numbered 7, after V lost 4 bases and J lost 7 bases. Germline CDR1 reads MNHEY; CDR2 reads SVGEGT. This CDR3 has 14 amino acids. In DNA form, the CDR3 reads TGTGCCAGCAGTTTACTCGCGGGAGTAAATGAGCAGTTCTTC. Its protein product is CASSLLAGVNEQFF.

CDR3 amino acids: CASSESIAKNIQYF. The CDR3 region has the DNA TGTGCCAGCAGTGAATCCATAGCCAAAAACATTCAGTACTTC. The V and J genes are TRBV6-1 and TRBJ2-4, with D unresolved. The length of the CDR3 is 14 residues. Trimming pared 2 bases from V and 0 bases from J, leaving 5 bases between. The germline V gene has CDR1 MNHNS and CDR2 SASEGT.

The chain has TRBV7-8 and TRBJ1-5, with TRBD1 identical over 7 bases. V lost 5 bases to trimming and J lost 3 bases; unmatched junction nucleotides: 4. The CDR3 sequence is 14 residues long. Per the germline V gene, CDR1 is SGHVS and CDR2 is FQNEAQ. CDR3 region: CASSPDRSNQPQHF. CDR3 DNA: TGTGCCAGCAGCCCGGACAGGTCCAATCAGCCCCAGCATTTT.

This clone was observed a single time. The chain recombines TRBV18 with TRBJ1-1, with D possibly TRBD1 on 5 matching bases. The CDR3 extends over 17 amino acids. Germline CDR1 KGHSH, CDR2 LQKENI. V was trimmed by 4 bases and J by 0 bases, leaving 18 bases between them. Here the CDR3 reads CASSLLMGTTMNTEAFF. The CDR3 DNA sequence: TGTGCCAGCTCACTCCTGATGGGGACTACGATGAACACTGAAGCTTTCTTT.

The genes are TRBV10-2 and TRBJ2-5; 7 bases fit TRBD2. Germline-derived CDR1 and CDR2 are WSHSY and SAAADI. The CDR3 extends over 15 amino acids. V shed 2 bases, J shed 6 bases, and the junction held 9 bases outside the gene matches. The CDR3 is CASSERRLAPKTQYF. The CDR3 DNA follows: TGCGCCAGCAGTGAGCGCCGACTAGCCCCAAAGACCCAGTACTTC.

The gene calls are TRBV28 and TRBJ2-2; D may be TRBD2 (5 bases). V was shortened by 2 bases and J by 4 bases, with 20 bases between the two germline ends. The V gene's germline CDR1 is MDHEN and CDR2 SYDVKM. CDR3 length equals 18 residues. The CDR3 coding sequence is TGTGCCAGCAGTTTAGCGGGTCTTAGGGCGCGTGTCACCGGGGAGCTGTTTTTT. Translating it yields CASSLAGLRARVTGELFF.

V is TRBV9 and J is TRBJ1-2, with a tentative D call TRBD1 (5 bases). V lost 4 bases and J lost 8, with 15 bases in between. The CDR3 totals 13 residues. Germline V gene data show CDR1 as SGDLS and CDR2 as YYNGEE. The CDR3 protein is CASSYSRGSGYTF. In nucleotides, the CDR3 is TGTGCCAGCAGCTACAGTCGGGGGAGCGGCTACACCTTC.